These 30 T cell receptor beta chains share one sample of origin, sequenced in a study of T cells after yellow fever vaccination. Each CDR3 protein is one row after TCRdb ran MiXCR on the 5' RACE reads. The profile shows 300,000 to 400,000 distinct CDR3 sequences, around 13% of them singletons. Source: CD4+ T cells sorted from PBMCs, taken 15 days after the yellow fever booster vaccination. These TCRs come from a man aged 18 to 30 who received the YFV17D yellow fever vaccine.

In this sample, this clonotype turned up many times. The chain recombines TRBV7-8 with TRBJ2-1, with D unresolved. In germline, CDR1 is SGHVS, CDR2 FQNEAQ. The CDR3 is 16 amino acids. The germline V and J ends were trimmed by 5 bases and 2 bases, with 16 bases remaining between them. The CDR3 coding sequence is TGTGCCAGCAGCGCCACCCGGGTTCGTGCCTACAATGAGCAGTTCTTC. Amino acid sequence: CASSATRVRAYNEQFF.

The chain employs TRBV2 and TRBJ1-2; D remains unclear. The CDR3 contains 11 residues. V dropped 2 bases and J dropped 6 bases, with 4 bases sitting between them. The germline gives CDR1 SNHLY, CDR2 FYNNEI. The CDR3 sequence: CASSEIDGYTF. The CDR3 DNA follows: TGTGCCAGCAGTGAAATTGATGGCTACACCTTC. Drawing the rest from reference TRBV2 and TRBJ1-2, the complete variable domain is EPEVTQTPSHQVTQMGQEVILRCVPISNHLYFYWYRQILGQKVEFLVSFYNNEISEKSEIFDDQFSVERPDGSNFTLKIRSTKLEDSAMYFCASSEIDGYTFGSGTRLTVV.

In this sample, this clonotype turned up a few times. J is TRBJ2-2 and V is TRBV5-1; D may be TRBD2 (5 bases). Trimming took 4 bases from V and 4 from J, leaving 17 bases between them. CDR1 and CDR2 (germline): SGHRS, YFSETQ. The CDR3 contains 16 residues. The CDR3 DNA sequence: TGCGCCAGCAGCCCCCTAGGGCTCCGGGGCACCGGGGAGCTGTTTTTT. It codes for CASSPLGLRGTGELFF. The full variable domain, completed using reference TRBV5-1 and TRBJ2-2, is KAGVTQTPRYLIKTRGQQVTLSCSPISGHRSVSWYQQTPGQGLQFLFEYFSETQRNKGNFPGRFSGRQFSNSRSEMNVSTLELGDSALYLCASSPLGLRGTGELFFGEGSRLTVL.

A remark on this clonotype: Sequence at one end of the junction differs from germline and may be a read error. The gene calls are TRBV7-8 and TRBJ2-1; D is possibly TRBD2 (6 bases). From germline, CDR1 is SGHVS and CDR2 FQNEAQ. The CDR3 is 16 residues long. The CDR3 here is CASSHGPAAGYIEQFF. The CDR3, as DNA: TGTGCCAGCAGCCACGGACCGGCGGCGGGGTACATTGAGCAGTTCTTC.

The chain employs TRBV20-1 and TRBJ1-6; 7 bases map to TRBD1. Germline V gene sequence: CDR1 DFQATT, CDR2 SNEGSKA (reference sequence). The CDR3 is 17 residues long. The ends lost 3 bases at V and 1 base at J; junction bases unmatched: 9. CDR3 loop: CSASPGGITSYNSPLHF. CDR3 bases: TGCAGTGCTAGCCCAGGGGGTATAACGTCCTATAATTCACCCCTCCACTTT.

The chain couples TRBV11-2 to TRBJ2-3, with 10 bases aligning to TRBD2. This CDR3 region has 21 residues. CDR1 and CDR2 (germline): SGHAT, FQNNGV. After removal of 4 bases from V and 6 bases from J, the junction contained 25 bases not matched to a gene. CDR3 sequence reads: CASSSTPRRAAVAGGGDTQYF. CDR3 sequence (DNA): TGTGCCAGCAGCTCAACACCCAGGCGAGCCGCCGTAGCGGGGGGCGGGGATACGCAGTATTTT.

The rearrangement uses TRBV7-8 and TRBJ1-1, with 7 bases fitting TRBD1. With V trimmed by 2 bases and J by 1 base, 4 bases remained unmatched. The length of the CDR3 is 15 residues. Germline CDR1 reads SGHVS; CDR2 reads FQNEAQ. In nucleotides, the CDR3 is TGTGCCAGCAGCTTAACAGACAGGGCGAACACTGAAGCTTTCTTT. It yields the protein CASSLTDRANTEAFF.

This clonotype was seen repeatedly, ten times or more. The CDR3 DNA sequence: TGTGCCAGCATCTCCGGGACGAACACCGGGGAGCTGTTTTTT. Encoded protein: CASISGTNTGELFF. The chain couples TRBV6-1 to TRBJ2-2; maybe TRBD2 (5 bases). This CDR3 contains 14 residues. The V and J ends lost 7 bases and 0 bases respectively, with 9 bases between them. Germline CDR1 and CDR2: MNHNS and SASEGT.

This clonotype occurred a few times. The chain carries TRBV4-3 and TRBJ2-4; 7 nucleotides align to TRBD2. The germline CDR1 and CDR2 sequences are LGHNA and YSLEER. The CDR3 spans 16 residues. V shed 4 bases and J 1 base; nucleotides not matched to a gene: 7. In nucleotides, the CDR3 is TGCGCCAGCAGCCCCTTACTCGGGGGGGCCAAAAACATTCAGTACTTC. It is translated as CASSPLLGGAKNIQYF.

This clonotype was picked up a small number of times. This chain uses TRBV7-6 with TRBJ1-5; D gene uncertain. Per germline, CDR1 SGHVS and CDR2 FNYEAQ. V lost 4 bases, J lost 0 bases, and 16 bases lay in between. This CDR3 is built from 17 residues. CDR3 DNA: TGTGCCAGCAGCTCTGGACCGAGCCGTTATAGCAATCAGCCCCAGCATTTT. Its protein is CASSSGPSRYSNQPQHF.

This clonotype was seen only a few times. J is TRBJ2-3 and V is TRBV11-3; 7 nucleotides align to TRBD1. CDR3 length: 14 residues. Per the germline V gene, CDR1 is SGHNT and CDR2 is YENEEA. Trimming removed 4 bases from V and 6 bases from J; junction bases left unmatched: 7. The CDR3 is CASSSGGATDTQYF. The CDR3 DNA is TGTGCCAGCAGCTCAGGGGGAGCGACGGATACGCAGTATTTT. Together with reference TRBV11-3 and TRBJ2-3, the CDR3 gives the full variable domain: EAGVVQSPRYKIIEKKQPVAFWCNPISGHNTLYWYLQNLGQGPELLIRYENEEAVDDSQLPKDRFSAERLKGVDSTLKIQPAELGDSAVYLCASSSGGATDTQYFGPGTRLTVL.

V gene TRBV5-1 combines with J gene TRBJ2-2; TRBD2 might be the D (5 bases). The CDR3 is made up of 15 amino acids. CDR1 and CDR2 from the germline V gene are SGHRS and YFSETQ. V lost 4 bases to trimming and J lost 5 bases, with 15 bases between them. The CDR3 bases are TGCGCCAGCAGCCCGGGGTCAGTAGGAACCGGGGAGCTGTTTTTT. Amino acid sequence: CASSPGSVGTGELFF.

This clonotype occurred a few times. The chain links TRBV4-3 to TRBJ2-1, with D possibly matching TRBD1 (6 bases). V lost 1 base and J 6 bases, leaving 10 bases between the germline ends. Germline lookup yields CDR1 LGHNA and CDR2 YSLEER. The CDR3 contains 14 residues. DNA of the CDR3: TGCGCCAGCAGCCAAGGGGGGCTGGTCAATGAGCAGTTCTTC. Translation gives CASSQGGLVNEQFF.

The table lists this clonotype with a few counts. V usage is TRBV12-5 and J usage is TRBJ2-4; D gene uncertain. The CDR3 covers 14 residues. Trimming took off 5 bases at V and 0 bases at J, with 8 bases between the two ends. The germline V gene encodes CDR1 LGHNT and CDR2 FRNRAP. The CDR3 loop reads CASGVDLAKNIQYF. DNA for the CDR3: TGTGCTAGTGGTGTTGATTTAGCCAAAAACATTCAGTACTTC.

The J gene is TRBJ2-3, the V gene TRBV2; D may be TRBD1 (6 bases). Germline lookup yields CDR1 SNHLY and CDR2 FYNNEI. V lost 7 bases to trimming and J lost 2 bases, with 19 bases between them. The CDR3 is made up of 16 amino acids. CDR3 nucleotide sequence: TGTGCCAGCATTAGGGCCACAGGGTTGAACACAGATACGCAGTATTTT. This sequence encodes CASIRATGLNTDTQYF.

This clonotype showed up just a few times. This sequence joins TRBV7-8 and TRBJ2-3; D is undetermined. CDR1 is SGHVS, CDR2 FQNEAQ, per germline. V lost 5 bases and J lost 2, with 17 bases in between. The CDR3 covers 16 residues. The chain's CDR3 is CASSPRTVALTDTQYF. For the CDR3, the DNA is TGTGCCAGCAGCCCCCGCACAGTCGCCCTCACAGATACGCAGTATTTT.

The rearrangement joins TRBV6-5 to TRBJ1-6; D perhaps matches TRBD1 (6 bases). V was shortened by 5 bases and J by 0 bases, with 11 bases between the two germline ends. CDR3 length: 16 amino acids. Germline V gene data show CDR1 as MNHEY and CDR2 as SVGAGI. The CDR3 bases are TGTGCCAGCAGTCGACAGGAGCACTCCTATAATTCACCCCTCCACTTT. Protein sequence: CASSRQEHSYNSPLHF.

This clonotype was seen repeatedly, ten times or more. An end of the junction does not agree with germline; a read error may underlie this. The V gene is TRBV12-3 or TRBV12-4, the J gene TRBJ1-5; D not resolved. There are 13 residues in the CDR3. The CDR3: CASSFGSNQPQHF. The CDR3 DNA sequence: TGCGCCAGCAGCTTTGGGAGCAATCAGCCCCAGCATTTT.

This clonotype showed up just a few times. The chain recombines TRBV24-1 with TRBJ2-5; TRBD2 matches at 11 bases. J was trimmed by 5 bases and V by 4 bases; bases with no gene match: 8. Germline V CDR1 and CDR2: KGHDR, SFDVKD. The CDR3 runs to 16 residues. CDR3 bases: TGTGCCACCAGTGAAACGGGACTAGCGGACTGGGAGACCCAGTACTTC. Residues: CATSETGLADWETQYF.

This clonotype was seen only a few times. CDR3 DNA: TGCAGTGCTAGAGGACTAAGCGGCCGCGGGGATACGCAGTATTTT. This encodes CSARGLSGRGDTQYF. The chain uses TRBV20-1 and TRBJ2-3, with TRBD2 as a possible D gene (5 bases). With 1 base removed from V and 6 bases from J, the gap between germline ends came to 17 bases. Germline V gene data show CDR1 as DFQATT and CDR2 as SNEGSKA (reference sequence). This CDR3 has 15 residues.

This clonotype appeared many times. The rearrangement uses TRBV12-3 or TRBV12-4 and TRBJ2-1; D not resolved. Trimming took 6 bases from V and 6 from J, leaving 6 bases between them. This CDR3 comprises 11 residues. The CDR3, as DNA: TGTGCCAGCAGCCTGGGCAATGAGCAGTTCTTC. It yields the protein CASSLGNEQFF.

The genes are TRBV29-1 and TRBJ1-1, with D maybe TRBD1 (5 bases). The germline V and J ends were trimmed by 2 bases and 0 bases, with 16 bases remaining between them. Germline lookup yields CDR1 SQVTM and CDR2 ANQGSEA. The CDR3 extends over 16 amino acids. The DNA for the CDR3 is TGCAGCGTTGAAAAGTTGGCTATGACAGTGAACACTGAAGCTTTCTTT. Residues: CSVEKLAMTVNTEAFF.

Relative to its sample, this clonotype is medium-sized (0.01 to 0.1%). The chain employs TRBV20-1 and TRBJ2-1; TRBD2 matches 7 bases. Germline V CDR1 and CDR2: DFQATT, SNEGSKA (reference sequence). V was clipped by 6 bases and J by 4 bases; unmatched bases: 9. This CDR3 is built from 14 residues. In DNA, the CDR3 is TGCAGTGCCAAGAACTCGGGGGGATACAATGAGCAGTTCTTC. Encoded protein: CSAKNSGGYNEQFF.

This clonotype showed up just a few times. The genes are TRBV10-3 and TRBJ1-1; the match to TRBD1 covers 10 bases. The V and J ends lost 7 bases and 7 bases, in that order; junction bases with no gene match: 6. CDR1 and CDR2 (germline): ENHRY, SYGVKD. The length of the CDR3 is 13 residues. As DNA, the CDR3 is TGTGCCATCAAAGGGACAGGGGAGGATGAAGCTTTCTTT. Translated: CAIKGTGEDEAFF.

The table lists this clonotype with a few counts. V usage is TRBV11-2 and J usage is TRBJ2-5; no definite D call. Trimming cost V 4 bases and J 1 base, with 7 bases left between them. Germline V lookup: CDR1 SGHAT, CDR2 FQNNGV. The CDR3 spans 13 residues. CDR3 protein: CASSSRVQETQYF. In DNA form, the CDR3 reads TGTGCCAGCAGCTCCCGGGTCCAAGAGACCCAGTACTTC.

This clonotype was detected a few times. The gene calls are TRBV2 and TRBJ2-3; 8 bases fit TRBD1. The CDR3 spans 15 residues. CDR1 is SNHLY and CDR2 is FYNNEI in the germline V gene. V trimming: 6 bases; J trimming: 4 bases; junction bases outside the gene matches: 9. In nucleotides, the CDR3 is TGTGCCAGCAGCCCGGACAGGGTAGGGGCAGATACGCAGTATTTT. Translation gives CASSPDRVGADTQYF.

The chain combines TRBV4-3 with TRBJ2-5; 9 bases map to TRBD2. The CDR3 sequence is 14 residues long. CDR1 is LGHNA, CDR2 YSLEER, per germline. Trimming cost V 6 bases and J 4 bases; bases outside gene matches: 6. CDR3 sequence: CASSGGGDAETQYF. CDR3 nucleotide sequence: TGCGCCAGCAGTGGCGGGGGGGATGCAGAGACCCAGTACTTC.

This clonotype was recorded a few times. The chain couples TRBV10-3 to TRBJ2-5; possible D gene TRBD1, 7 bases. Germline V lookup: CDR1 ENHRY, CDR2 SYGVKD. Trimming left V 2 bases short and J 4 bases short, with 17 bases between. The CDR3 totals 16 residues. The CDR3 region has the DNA TGTGCCATCAGTGAGCAGGGGGGAGCTTCTGGAGAGACCCAGTACTTC. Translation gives CAISEQGGASGETQYF.

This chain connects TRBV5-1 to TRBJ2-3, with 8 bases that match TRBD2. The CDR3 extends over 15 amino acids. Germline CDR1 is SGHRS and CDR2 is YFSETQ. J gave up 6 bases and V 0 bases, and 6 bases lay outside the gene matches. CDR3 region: CASSLVGGAVDTQYF. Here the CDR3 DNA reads TGCGCCAGCAGCTTGGTCGGGGGGGCCGTTGATACGCAGTATTTT. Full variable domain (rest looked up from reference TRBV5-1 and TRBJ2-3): KAGVTQTPRYLIKTRGQQVTLSCSPISGHRSVSWYQQTPGQGLQFLFEYFSETQRNKGNFPGRFSGRQFSNSRSEMNVSTLELGDSALYLCASSLVGGAVDTQYFGPGTRLTVL.

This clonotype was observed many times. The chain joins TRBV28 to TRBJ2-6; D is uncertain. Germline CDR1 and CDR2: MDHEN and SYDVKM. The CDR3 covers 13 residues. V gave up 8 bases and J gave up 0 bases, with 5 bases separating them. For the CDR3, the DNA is TGTGCCAGCTTTGGCTCTGGGGCCAACGTCCTGACTTTC. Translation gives CASFGSGANVLTF.